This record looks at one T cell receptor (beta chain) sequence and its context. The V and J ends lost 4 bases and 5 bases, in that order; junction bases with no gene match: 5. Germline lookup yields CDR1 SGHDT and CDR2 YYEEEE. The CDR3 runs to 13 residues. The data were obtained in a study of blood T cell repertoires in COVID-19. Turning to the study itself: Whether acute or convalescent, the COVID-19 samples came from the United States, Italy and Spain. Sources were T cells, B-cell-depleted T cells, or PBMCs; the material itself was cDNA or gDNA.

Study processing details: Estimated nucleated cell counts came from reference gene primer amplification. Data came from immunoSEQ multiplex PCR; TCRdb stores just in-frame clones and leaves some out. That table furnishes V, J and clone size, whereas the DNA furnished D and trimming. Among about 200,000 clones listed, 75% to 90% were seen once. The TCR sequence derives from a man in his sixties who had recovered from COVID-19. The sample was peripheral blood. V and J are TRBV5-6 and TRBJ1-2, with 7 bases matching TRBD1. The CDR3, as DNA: TGTGCCAGCAGCCGGGACAGACTTTATGGCTACACCTTC. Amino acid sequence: CASSRDRLYGYTF.